Shown below are 22 T cell receptor beta chains from a single sample sequenced in a study of radiotherapy plus CTLA-4 blockade in lung cancer (dated by TCRdb to the late 2010s). Libraries were prepared through the immunoSEQ multiplex PCR assay. TCRdb obtained this table from immuneACCESS and retained in-frame rearrangements with V and J assigned. These tables miss some clones; where compared with another copy, unresolved V genes account for less than half of the shortfall, and the remainder is unexplained. Present in this sample are 35,000 or so clones, approximately 85% of which were seen just once. The top ten clones comprise about 5.3% of the sample. Sequenced material: peripheral blood, taken from a patient treated with radiotherapy plus ipilimumab. All receptors derive from a human donor with non-small cell lung cancer who had stable disease on radiotherapy plus ipilimumab.

The rearrangement joins TRBV5-1 to TRBJ2-1; 9 nucleotides match TRBD2. Germline V lookup: CDR1 SGHRS, CDR2 YFSETQ. This CDR3 region has 15 residues. V lost 6 bases and J lost 9; bases outside the gene matches: 13. The CDR3 spells CASTPGAGGQGEQFF. The CDR3 DNA reads as TGCGCCAGCACACCAGGGGCGGGAGGGCAGGGTGAGCAGTTCTTC.

The chain uses TRBV28 and TRBJ1-2, with D unclear. Between the trimmed V and J ends, which lost 4 bases and 6 bases, there was a span of 6 bases. In germline, CDR1 is MDHEN, CDR2 SYDVKM. CDR3 length: 11 amino acids. The CDR3 spells CASSSRNGYTF. The CDR3 DNA sequence: TGTGCCAGCAGTTCGAGAAATGGCTACACCTTC.

CDR3 residues: CASRPGANEKLFF. The CDR3 nucleotides are TGCGCCAGCAGACCGGGAGCTAATGAAAAACTGTTTTTT. The rearrangement joins TRBV5-1 to TRBJ1-4; D unresolved. The germline V and J ends were trimmed by 5 bases and 3 bases, with 8 bases remaining between them. CDR1 is SGHRS and CDR2 is YFSETQ in the germline V gene. The CDR3 spans 13 residues.

The V and J genes are TRBV5-6 and TRBJ1-4, with 8 bases aligning to TRBD1. V lost 1 base and J lost 4; bases outside the gene matches: 9. The CDR3 has 17 residues. Germline V CDR1 and CDR2: SGHDT, YYEEEE. CDR3 sequence: CASSLPGGAEGNEKLFF. In DNA, the CDR3 is TGTGCCAGCAGCTTGCCAGGGGGCGCAGAAGGTAATGAAAAACTGTTTTTT. The variable domain in full, with the rest retrieved from reference TRBV5-6 and TRBJ1-4, is DAGVTQSPTHLIKTRGQQVTLRCSPKSGHDTVSWYQQALGQGPQFIFQYYEEEERQRGNFPDRFSGHQFPNYSSELNVNALLLGDSALYLCASSLPGGAEGNEKLFFGSGTQLSVL.

The chain couples TRBV7-9 to TRBJ2-7; tentative D call: TRBD1 (6 bases). CDR3 length: 14 amino acids. Germline CDR1 SEHNR, CDR2 FQNEAQ (reference sequence). Trimming cost V 5 bases and J 5 bases, with 16 bases left between them. CDR3 bases: TGTGCCAGCAGCCTCTTCCGGGCAGGGGACGAGCAGTACTTC. Its translation: CASSLFRAGDEQYF.

This chain links TRBV4-3 with TRBJ2-3; 11 nucleotides line up with TRBD2. CDR3 length: 16 residues. V trimming: 6 bases; J trimming: 2 bases; junction bases outside the gene matches: 7. The V gene's germline CDR1 is LGHNA and CDR2 YSLEER. The CDR3 region is CASRFSGRGPTDTQYF. In DNA form, the CDR3 reads TGCGCCAGCAGATTTAGCGGGAGGGGACCCACAGATACGCAGTATTTT.

The chain recombines TRBV6-1 with TRBJ1-2; 10 positions match TRBD1. The germline CDR1 and CDR2 sequences are MNHNS and SASEGT. CDR3 length: 14 amino acids. Germline trimming cut 4 bases from V and 8 bases from J; bases unmatched to any gene: 7. CDR3 in DNA: TGTGCCAGCAGTGCGGGACAGGGGCTAGGGGGCTACACCTTC. This codes for CASSAGQGLGGYTF.

The V gene is TRBV11-2, the J gene TRBJ2-3; tentative D call: TRBD2 (6 bases). The CDR3 spans 14 residues. Trimming cost V 1 base and J 2 bases, with 7 bases left between them. CDR1 is SGHAT, CDR2 FQNNGV, per germline. As DNA, the CDR3 is TGTGCCAGCAGCTTAGCGGGACTCACAGATACGCAGTATTTT. It translates to CASSLAGLTDTQYF. Looking up the rest from reference TRBV11-2 and TRBJ2-3 gives the full variable domain: EAGVAQSPRYKIIEKRQSVAFWCNPISGHATLYWYQQILGQGPKLLIQFQNNGVVDDSQLPKDRFSAERLKGVDSTLKIQPAKLEDSAVYLCASSLAGLTDTQYFGPGTRLTVL.

The chain recombines TRBV9 with TRBJ1-6; 10 bases map to TRBD1. The trim removed 3 bases at V and 7 bases at J, leaving 7 bases unmatched. The CDR3 has 16 amino acids. Per the germline V gene, CDR1 is SGDLS and CDR2 is YYNGEE. The CDR3 is CASSATGGWENSPLHF. The CDR3, as DNA: TGTGCCAGCAGCGCGACAGGGGGCTGGGAGAATTCACCCCTCCACTTT.

The chain couples TRBV13 to TRBJ1-2; D call uncertain. The CDR3 sequence is 14 residues long. Trimming removed 4 bases at V and 7 bases at J, with 16 bases between. The germline V gene encodes CDR1 PRHDT and CDR2 FYEKMQ (reference sequence). In nucleotides, the CDR3 is TGTGCCAGCAGCTCCGCCCGGGGTTGGAGTGGCTACACCTTC. This encodes CASSSARGWSGYTF.

DNA of the CDR3: TGTGCCAGCTCACTGGAGTCCCAGCATTTT. Translated, it gives CASSLESQHF. The chain combines TRBV18 with TRBJ1-5; D gene unclear. Trimming removed 4 bases at V and 11 bases at J, with 6 bases between. Germline loops: CDR1 KGHSH, CDR2 LQKENI. The CDR3 is made up of 10 amino acids.

The rearrangement uses TRBV21-1 and TRBJ2-3; the table's D call, TRBD2, has no DNA check behind it. TRBV21-1 is a pseudogene locus. CDR3 length equals 18 residues. The CDR3 DNA sequence: TGTGCCAGCAGCAAACATAGTAATACCGGGACTATGCCCGATACGCAGTATTTT. The encoded protein is CASSKHSNTGTMPDTQYF.

This chain links TRBV30 with TRBJ1-2; no firm D call. The CDR3 covers 12 residues. The germline V gene has CDR1 GTSNPN and CDR2 SVGIG (reference sequence). V was clipped by 0 bases and J by 9 bases, with 11 bases between them. The CDR3 DNA sequence: TGTGCCTGGAGTGTTGGAGGAAGGCGCTACACCTTC. Protein product: CAWSVGGRRYTF.

This chain uses TRBV5-1 with TRBJ2-1; TRBD1 is a possible D gene (6 bases). Germline lookup yields CDR1 SGHRS and CDR2 YFSETQ. Trimming removed 3 bases from V and 3 bases from J, with 19 bases in between. This CDR3 is 17 amino acids long. CDR3 loop: CASSSGFGQPYYNEQFF. The DNA of the CDR3 is TGCGCCAGCAGCTCAGGCTTCGGACAGCCTTACTACAATGAGCAGTTCTTC. The full variable domain, with the rest looked up from reference TRBV5-1 and TRBJ2-1, is KAGVTQTPRYLIKTRGQQVTLSCSPISGHRSVSWYQQTPGQGLQFLFEYFSETQRNKGNFPGRFSGRQFSNSRSEMNVSTLELGDSALYLCASSSGFGQPYYNEQFFGPGTRLTVL.

This chain joins TRBV5-8 and TRBJ1-4; a weak D match, TRBD1 (5 bases). The CDR3 loop spans 14 amino acids. CDR1 is SGHTS and CDR2 is YDEGEE in the germline V gene. V was clipped by 4 bases and J by 5 bases, with 12 bases between them. CDR3 sequence (DNA): TGTGCCAGCAGCATTGACAGCCTCAATGAAAAACTGTTTTTT. This translates into CASSIDSLNEKLFF.

This clone was counted a single time. V and J are TRBV9 and TRBJ2-1; tentative D call: TRBD2 (6 bases). CDR1 and CDR2 from the germline V gene are SGDLS and YYNGEE. CDR3 length: 14 amino acids. Trimming took 5 bases from V and 7 from J, leaving 16 bases between them. CDR3 DNA sequence: TGTGCCAGCAGACCCCTCTACGGGAGTAATGAGCAGTTCTTC. Amino acid sequence: CASRPLYGSNEQFF.

The genes are TRBV27 and TRBJ1-6, with D uncertain. CDR1 MNHEY and CDR2 SMNVEV come from the germline V gene (reference sequence). V was pared by 8 bases and J by 7 bases, with 15 bases between. This CDR3 is built from 14 residues. CDR3 nucleotide sequence: TGTGCCAGCCGGTTGGGAGAGAGGAATTCACCCCTCCACTTT. This encodes CASRLGERNSPLHF.

The chain combines TRBV10-3 with TRBJ2-3; 13 nucleotides agree with TRBD2. This CDR3 is 17 amino acids long. V gave up 0 bases and J gave up 2 bases; unmatched junction bases: 2. Germline values: CDR1 ENHRY, CDR2 SYGVKD. In DNA, the CDR3 is TGTGCCATCAGTGAGTCGACTAGCGGGAGGAACACAGATACGCAGTATTTT. It encodes CAISESTSGRNTDTQYF.

The V and J genes are TRBV4-3 and TRBJ2-3, with 10 bases matching TRBD2. CDR1 is LGHNA and CDR2 is YSLEER in the germline V gene. This CDR3 is built from 15 residues. Unmatched junction bases numbered 3, after V lost 5 bases and J lost 1 base. The CDR3 DNA follows: TGCGCCAGCAGCTCCGGGACTAGCGGCACAGATACGCAGTATTTT. This translates into CASSSGTSGTDTQYF.

V usage is TRBV2 and J usage is TRBJ2-5, with TRBD2 identical over 9 bases. The V gene's germline CDR1 is SNHLY and CDR2 FYNNEI. Unmatched junction bases numbered 10, after V lost 6 bases and J lost 5 bases. This CDR3 spans 15 amino acids. CDR3 coding DNA: TGTGCCAGCAGGCTGACTAGCGGAACCCGGGAGACCCAGTACTTC. Residues: CASRLTSGTRETQYF.

A single count supports this clone. The chain joins TRBV5-4 to TRBJ2-7, with TRBD2 matching over 10 bases. V lost 4 bases, J lost 12 bases, and 13 bases stayed unmatched. The length of the CDR3 is 14 residues. The V gene's germline CDR1 is SGHNT and CDR2 YYREEE (reference sequence). In nucleotides, the CDR3 is TGTGCCAGCAGCCGAGGGGCTGAGCGGGAGGGCCTGTACTTC. This sequence encodes CASSRGAEREGLYF.

This clone has only a few counts. The J gene is TRBJ2-3, the V gene TRBV19; 11 nucleotides match TRBD2. CDR1 LNHDA and CDR2 SQIVND come from the germline V gene (reference sequence). The CDR3 has 15 residues. J was trimmed by 6 bases and V by 5 bases; bases with no gene match: 7. The CDR3 DNA reads as TGTGCCAGTAGTTCCTTAGCGGGAGGGTGGGATACGCAGTATTTT. It is translated as CASSSLAGGWDTQYF.